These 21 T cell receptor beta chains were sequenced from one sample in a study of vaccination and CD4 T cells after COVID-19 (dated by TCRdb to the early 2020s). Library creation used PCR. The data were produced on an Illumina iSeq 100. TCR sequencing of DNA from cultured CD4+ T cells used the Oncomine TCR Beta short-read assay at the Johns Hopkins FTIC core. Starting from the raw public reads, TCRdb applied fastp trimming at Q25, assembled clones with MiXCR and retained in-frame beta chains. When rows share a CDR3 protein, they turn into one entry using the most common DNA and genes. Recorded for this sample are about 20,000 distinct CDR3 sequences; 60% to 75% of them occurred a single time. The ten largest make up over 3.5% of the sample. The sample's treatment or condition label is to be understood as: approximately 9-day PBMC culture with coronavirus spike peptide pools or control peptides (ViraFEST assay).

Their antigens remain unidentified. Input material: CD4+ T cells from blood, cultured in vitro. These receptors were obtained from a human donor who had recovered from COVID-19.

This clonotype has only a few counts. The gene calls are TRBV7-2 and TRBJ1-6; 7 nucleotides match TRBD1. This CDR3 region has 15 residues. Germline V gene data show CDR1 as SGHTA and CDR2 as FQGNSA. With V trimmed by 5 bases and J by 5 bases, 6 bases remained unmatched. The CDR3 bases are TGTGCCAGCAGCCCGTGGGGACAGCATAATTCACCCCTCCACTTT. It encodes CASSPWGQHNSPLHF. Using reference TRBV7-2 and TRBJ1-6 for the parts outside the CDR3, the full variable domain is GAGVSQSPSNKVTEKGKDVELRCDPISGHTALYWYRQSLGQGLEFLIYFQGNSAPDKSGLPSDRFSAERTGGSVSTLTIQRTQQEDSAVYLCASSPWGQHNSPLHFGNGTRLTVT.

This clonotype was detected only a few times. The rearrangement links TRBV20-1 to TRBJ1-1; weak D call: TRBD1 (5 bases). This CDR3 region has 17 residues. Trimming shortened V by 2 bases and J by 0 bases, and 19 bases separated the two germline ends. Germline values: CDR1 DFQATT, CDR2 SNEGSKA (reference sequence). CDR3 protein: CSARRQSPILMNTEAFF. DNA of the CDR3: TGCAGTGCTAGAAGACAGAGTCCCATCCTCATGAACACTGAAGCTTTCTTT.

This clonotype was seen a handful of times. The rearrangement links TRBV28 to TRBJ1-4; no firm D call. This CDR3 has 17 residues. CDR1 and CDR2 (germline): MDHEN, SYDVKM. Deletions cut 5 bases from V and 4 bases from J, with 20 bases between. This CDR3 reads CASSALLGEISNEKLFF. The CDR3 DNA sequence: TGTGCCAGCAGTGCGCTCCTCGGGGAAATTAGTAATGAAAAACTGTTTTTT.

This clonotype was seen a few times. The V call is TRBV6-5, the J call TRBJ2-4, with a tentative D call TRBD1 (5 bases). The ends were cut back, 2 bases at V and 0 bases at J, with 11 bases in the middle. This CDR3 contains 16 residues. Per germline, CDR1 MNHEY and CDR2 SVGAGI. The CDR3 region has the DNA TGTGCCAGCAGTTACACCCAGGGTCTAGCCAAAAACATTCAGTACTTC. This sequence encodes CASSYTQGLAKNIQYF.

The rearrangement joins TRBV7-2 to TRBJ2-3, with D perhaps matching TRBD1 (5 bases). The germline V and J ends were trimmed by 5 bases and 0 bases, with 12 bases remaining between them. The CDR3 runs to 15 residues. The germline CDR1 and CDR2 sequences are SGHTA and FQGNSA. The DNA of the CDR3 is TGTGCCAGCAGCGGCAGGACAACTAGCACAGATACGCAGTATTTT. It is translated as CASSGRTTSTDTQYF.

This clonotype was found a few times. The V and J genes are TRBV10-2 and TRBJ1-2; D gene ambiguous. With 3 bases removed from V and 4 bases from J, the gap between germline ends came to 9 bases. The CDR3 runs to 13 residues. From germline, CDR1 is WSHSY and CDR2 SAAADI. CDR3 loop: CASSDDGRYGYTF. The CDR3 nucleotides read TGCGCCAGCAGTGACGACGGGCGCTATGGCTACACCTTC.

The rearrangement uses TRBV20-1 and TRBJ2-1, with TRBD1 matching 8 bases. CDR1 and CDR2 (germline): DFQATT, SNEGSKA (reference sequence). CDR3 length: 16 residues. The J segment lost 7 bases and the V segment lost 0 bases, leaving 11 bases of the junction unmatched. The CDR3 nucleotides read TGCAGTGCTAGAGACCCATCGAGGACAGGGCGGAATGAGCAGTTCTTC. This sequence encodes CSARDPSRTGRNEQFF.

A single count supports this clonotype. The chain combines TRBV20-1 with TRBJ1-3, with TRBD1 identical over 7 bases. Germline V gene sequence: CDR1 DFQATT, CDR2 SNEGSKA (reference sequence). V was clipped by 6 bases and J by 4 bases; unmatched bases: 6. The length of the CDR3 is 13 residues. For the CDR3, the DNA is TGCAGTGCAAGCACAGGGGCCGGAAACACCATATATTTT. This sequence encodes CSASTGAGNTIYF.

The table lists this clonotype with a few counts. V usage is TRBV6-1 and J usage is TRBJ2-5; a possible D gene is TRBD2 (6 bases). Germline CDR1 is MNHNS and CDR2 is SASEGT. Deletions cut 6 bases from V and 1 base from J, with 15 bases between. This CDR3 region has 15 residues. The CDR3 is CASRMTGGSQETQYF. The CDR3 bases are TGTGCCAGCAGAATGACCGGGGGTAGCCAAGAGACCCAGTACTTC.

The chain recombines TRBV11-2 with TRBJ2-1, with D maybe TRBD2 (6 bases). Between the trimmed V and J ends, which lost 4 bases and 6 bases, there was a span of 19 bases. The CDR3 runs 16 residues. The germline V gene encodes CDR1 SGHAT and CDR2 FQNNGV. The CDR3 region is CASSSNPGLILNEQFF. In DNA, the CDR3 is TGTGCCAGCAGCTCCAACCCGGGACTTATCCTCAATGAGCAGTTCTTC.

CDR3 sequence: CASSSRQGWDTEAFF. As DNA, the CDR3 is TGTGCCAGTAGTAGCCGACAGGGCTGGGACACTGAAGCTTTCTTT. The chain is built from TRBV19 and TRBJ1-1, with 7 nucleotides matching TRBD1. The CDR3 loop spans 15 amino acids. CDR1 and CDR2 (germline): LNHDA, SQIVND (reference sequence). V lost 4 bases to trimming and J lost 3 bases; unmatched junction nucleotides: 8.

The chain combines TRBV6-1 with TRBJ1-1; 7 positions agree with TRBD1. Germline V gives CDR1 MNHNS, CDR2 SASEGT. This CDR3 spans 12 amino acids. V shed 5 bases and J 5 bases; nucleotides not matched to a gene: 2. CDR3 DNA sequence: TGTGCCAGCAGTCGCAGGGGGACTGAAGCTTTCTTT. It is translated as CASSRRGTEAFF.

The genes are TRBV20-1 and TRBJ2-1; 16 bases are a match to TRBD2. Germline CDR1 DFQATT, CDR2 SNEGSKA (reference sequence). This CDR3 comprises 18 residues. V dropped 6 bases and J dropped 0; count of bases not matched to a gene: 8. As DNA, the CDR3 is TGCAGTGCCCGGAGGGGACTAGCGGGGGGGCCCTCCTACAATGAGCAGTTCTTC. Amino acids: CSARRGLAGGPSYNEQFF.

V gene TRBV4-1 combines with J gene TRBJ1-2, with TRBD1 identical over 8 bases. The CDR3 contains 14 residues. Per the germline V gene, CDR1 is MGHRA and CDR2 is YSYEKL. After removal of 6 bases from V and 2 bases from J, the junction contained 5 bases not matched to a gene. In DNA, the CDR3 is TGCGCCAGCAGGGAGAGACAGGGGAACTATGGCTACACCTTC. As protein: CASRERQGNYGYTF.

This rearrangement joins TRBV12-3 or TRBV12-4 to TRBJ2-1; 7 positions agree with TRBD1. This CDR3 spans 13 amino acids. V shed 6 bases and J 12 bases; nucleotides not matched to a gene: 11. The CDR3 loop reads CASRATGPGGQFF. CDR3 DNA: TGTGCCAGCAGGGCGACAGGGCCGGGCGGGCAGTTCTTC.

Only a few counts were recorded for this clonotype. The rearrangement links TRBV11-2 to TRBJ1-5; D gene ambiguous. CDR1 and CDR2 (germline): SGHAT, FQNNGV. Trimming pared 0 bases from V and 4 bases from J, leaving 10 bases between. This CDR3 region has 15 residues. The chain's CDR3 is CASSLDPGLNQPQHF. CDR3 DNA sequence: TGTGCCAGCAGCTTAGACCCGGGATTAAATCAGCCCCAGCATTTT.

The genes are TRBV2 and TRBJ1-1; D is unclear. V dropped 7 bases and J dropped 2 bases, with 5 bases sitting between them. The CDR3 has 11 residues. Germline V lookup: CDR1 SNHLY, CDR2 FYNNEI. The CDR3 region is CASTQNTEAFF. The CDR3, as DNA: TGTGCCAGCACGCAAAACACTGAAGCTTTCTTT.

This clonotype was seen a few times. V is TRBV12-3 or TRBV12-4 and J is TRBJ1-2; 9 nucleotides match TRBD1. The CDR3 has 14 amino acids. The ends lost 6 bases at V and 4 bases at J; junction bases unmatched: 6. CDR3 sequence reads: CASRPGTGPYGYTF. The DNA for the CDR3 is TGTGCCAGCAGGCCCGGGACAGGGCCCTATGGCTACACCTTC.

CDR3 protein: CASSEAGQRETQYF. CDR3 sequence (DNA): TGTGCCAGCAGTGAAGCGGGCCAGAGGGAGACCCAGTACTTC. V gene TRBV2 combines with J gene TRBJ2-5, with D hard to call. Trimming pared 0 bases from V and 5 bases from J, leaving 10 bases between. Germline V lookup: CDR1 SNHLY, CDR2 FYNNEI. The CDR3 has 14 residues.

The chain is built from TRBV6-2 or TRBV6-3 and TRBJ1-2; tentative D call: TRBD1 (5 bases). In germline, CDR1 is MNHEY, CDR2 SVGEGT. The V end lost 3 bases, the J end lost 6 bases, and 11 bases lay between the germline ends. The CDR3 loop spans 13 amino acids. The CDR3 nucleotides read TGTGCCAGCAGTTATTCAGGGATCGATGGCTACACCTTC. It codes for CASSYSGIDGYTF.

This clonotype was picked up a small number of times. CDR3 DNA sequence: TGTGCCAGCAGTTTGGCTAGCGGGGGTAGGAAGACCCAGTACTTC. Its protein is CASSLASGGRKTQYF. V gene TRBV12-3 or TRBV12-4 combines with J gene TRBJ2-5; 10 bases line up with TRBD2. Trimming cost V 3 bases and J 6 bases; bases outside gene matches: 7. The CDR3 extends over 15 amino acids.